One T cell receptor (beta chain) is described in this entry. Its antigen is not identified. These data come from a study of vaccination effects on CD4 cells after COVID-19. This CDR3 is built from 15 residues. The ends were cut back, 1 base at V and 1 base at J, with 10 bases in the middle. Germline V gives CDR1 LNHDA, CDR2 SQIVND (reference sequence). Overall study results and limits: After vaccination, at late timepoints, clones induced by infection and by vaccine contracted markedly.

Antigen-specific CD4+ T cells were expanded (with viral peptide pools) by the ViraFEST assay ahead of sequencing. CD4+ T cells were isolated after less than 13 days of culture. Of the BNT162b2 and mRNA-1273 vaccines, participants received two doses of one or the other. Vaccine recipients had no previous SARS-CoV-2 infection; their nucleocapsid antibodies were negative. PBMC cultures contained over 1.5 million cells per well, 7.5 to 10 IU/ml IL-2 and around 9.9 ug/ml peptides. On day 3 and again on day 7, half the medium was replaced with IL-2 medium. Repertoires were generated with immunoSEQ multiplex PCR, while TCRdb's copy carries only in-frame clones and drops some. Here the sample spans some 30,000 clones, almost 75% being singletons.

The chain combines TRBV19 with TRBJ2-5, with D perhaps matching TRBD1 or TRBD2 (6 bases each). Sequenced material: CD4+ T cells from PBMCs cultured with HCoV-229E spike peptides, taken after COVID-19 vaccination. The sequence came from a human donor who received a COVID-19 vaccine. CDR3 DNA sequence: TGTGCCAGTAGTATAGGCGGGACACCCCAAGAGACCCAGTACTTC. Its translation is CASSIGGTPQETQYF.